This TCR beta chain appears in the sequencing data of a study of shared clonotypes between healthy human individuals. TCRdb's table, derived via immunoSEQ multiplex PCR, lists solely in-frame clones and lacks some. The sample shows about 580,000 clones, nearly 98% of them seen only once. Broader study findings: Represented genetic and exposure-history diversity was restricted by having few donors. Researchers found naive subsets generally carried larger estimated richness than memory subsets.

In germline, CDR1 is LGHNA, CDR2 YSLEER. J gave up 2 bases and V 0 bases, and 4 bases lay outside the gene matches. This CDR3 comprises 15 residues. Naive CD8 cells comprised CD45RO-negative, CCR7-positively selected cells, excluding terminally differentiated effector memory CD45RA+ cells. Healthy HIV-negative adults without recent acute infections or vaccinations served as donors. Comments on this clone: Its matching antigen is unknown.

The TCR originated in a man aged 25-45 years in good health. The rearrangement uses TRBV4-3 and TRBJ2-7; 7 bases align to TRBD1. The material sequenced was naive CD8+ T cells sorted from blood. The CDR3 bases are TGCGCCAGCAGCCAAGACAGGACAGGCGCCTACGAGCAGTACTTC. Translated, it gives CASSQDRTGAYEQYF.